These 13 T cell receptor beta chains were sequenced from one sample in a study of blood T cell repertoires in COVID-19 (dated by TCRdb to 2020 to 2021). Library preparation used the immunoSEQ multiplex PCR assay. The source is immuneACCESS, and TCRdb retained only in-frame sequences with V and J called. Part of the clones is not carried over; for the studies checked, unresolved V genes explain less than half of this, and the remainder is unexplained. A total of 110,000 to 150,000 clones appear in this sample, roughly 84% of them only once. The ten largest make up 35% to 55% of the sample. The sequenced material came from peripheral blood. The source is a human donor in a cohort sampled during active COVID-19.

This sequence joins TRBV7-8 and TRBJ1-1, with a tentative D call TRBD1 (5 bases). The germline V gene encodes CDR1 SGHVS and CDR2 FQNEAQ. The germline V and J ends were trimmed by 5 bases and 10 bases, with 14 bases remaining between them. The CDR3 totals 12 residues. CDR3 loop: CASSPRAGGAFF. The DNA for the CDR3 is TGTGCCAGCAGCCCTCGGGCCGGGGGAGCTTTCTTT.

This clone was counted between two and nine times. The V and J genes are TRBV6-5 and TRBJ1-1; possibly TRBD1 for D (5 bases). This CDR3 contains 14 residues. Germline CDR1 MNHEY, CDR2 SVGAGI. Deletions cut 6 bases from V and 1 base from J, with 12 bases between. CDR3 in amino acids: CASSLRQRNTEAFF. CDR3 bases: TGTGCCAGCAGCCTGAGACAGAGGAACACTGAAGCTTTCTTT.

This rearrangement joins TRBV12-5 to TRBJ2-2; D is undetermined. From germline, CDR1 is LGHNT and CDR2 FRNRAP. The CDR3 is 13 residues long. Trimming cost V 1 base and J 5 bases, with 5 bases left between them. The CDR3 loop is CASGLGRTGELFF. The CDR3 region has the DNA TGTGCTAGTGGTTTGGGGAGAACCGGGGAGCTGTTTTTT. The full variable domain, with the rest looked up from reference TRBV12-5 and TRBJ2-2, is DARVTQTPRHKVTEMGQEVTMRCQPILGHNTVFWYRQTMMQGLELLAYFRNRAPLDDSGMPKDRFSAEMPDATLATLKIQPSEPRDSAVYFCASGLGRTGELFFGEGSRLTVL.

The chain uses TRBV7-8 and TRBJ2-7, with 10 bases aligning to TRBD1. With V trimmed by 3 bases and J by 6 bases, 2 bases remained unmatched. The germline V gene has CDR1 SGHVS and CDR2 FQNEAQ. The CDR3 length is 13 residues. CDR3 DNA sequence: TGTGCCAGCAGCTTTGGACAGGGGGGCGAGCAGTACGTC. Translated: CASSFGQGGEQYV.

A single count supports this clone. This chain links TRBV6-5 with TRBJ1-2, with 7 bases identical to TRBD1. Germline V gene lookup returns CDR1 MNHEY and CDR2 SVGAGI. Trimming cost V 6 bases and J 4 bases; bases outside gene matches: 2. There are 12 residues in the CDR3. The CDR3 sequence: CASRQGIYGYTF. The CDR3 bases are TGTGCCAGCAGACAGGGGATCTATGGCTACACCTTC.

The chain links TRBV4-2 to TRBJ1-3, with D hard to call. The germline gives CDR1 LGHNA, CDR2 YNFKEQ. The V gene lost 4 bases and the J gene lost 3 bases, with 4 bases spanning the gap. The CDR3 is made up of 12 amino acids. Here the CDR3 DNA reads TGTGCCAGCAGCCCGGGTGGAAACACCATATATTTT. Translation gives CASSPGGNTIYF.

The V call is TRBV13, the J call TRBJ2-2; 7 nucleotides align to TRBD1. This CDR3 is 14 amino acids long. Germline CDR1 reads PRHDT; CDR2 reads FYEKMQ (reference sequence). J was trimmed by 7 bases and V by 4 bases; bases with no gene match: 6. DNA of the CDR3: TGTGCCAGCAGCTCCCCACAGGGGATCGGGGAGCTGTTTTTT. It translates to CASSSPQGIGELFF.

The chain uses TRBV14 and TRBJ2-5; 10 bases map to TRBD2. Germline V lookup: CDR1 SGHDN, CDR2 FVKESK. J was trimmed by 4 bases and V by 3 bases; bases with no gene match: 17. CDR3 size: 19 residues. CDR3 sequence reads: CASSHRPGLAFGGGETQYF. For the CDR3, the DNA is TGTGCCAGCAGCCATCGGCCGGGACTAGCGTTCGGTGGGGGAGAGACCCAGTACTTC.

This chain connects TRBV9 to TRBJ2-7; TRBD1 matches at 8 bases. Germline loops: CDR1 SGDLS, CDR2 YYNGEE. Trimming at V came to 4 bases and at J to 6 bases, leaving 12 bases not matched to a gene. This CDR3 spans 15 amino acids. The CDR3 DNA is TGTGCCAGCAGCATTTCGGGACAGGCCATCTCCGAGCAGTACTTC. Translating gives CASSISGQAISEQYF.

The chain uses TRBV11-1 and TRBJ2-7; 7 nucleotides line up with TRBD1. CDR1 and CDR2 (germline): SGHAT, FQDESV (reference sequence). The CDR3 contains 14 residues. Trimming at V came to 3 bases and at J to 4 bases, leaving 6 bases not matched to a gene. DNA of the CDR3: TGTGCCAGCAGCTTTAGGGGGCGTGGGTACGAGCAGTACTTC. It encodes CASSFRGRGYEQYF. The whole variable domain, filled in from reference TRBV11-1 and TRBJ2-7, reads EAEVAQSPRYKITEKSQAVAFWCDPISGHATLYWYRQILGQGPELLVQFQDESVVDDSQLPKDRFSAERLKGVDSTLKIQPAELGDSAMYLCASSFRGRGYEQYFGPGTRLTVT.

Concerning this clone: This same CDR3 is encoded by further DNA sequences in the sample. The V and J genes are TRBV5-1 and TRBJ1-5; weak D call: TRBD1 (5 bases). V was pared by 4 bases and J by 1 base, with 12 bases between. This CDR3 has 15 amino acids. CDR1 and CDR2 (germline): SGHRS, YFSETQ. The CDR3 loop reads CASSPSGGSNQPQHF. CDR3 in DNA: TGCGCCAGCAGCCCTTCTGGGGGGAGCAATCAGCCCCAGCATTTT.

CDR3 loop: CASSQGAGFETQYF. CDR3 sequence (DNA): TGTGCCAGCAGCCAAGGAGCGGGGTTTGAGACCCAGTACTTC. The V gene is TRBV25-1, the J gene TRBJ2-5; 7 bases agree with TRBD2. V shed 6 bases, J shed 5 bases, and the junction held 9 bases outside the gene matches. Per the germline V gene, CDR1 is MGHDK and CDR2 is SYGVNS. The CDR3 contains 14 residues.

The chain carries TRBV5-6 and TRBJ1-3; possible D gene TRBD1, 5 bases. V was pared by 0 bases and J by 0 bases, with 10 bases between. Germline values: CDR1 SGHDT, CDR2 YYEEEE. The CDR3 sequence is 16 residues long. The CDR3 coding sequence is TGTGCCAGCAGCTTGGGCAGGGTCTACTCTGGAAACACCATATATTTT. Encoded protein: CASSLGRVYSGNTIYF.